This TCR beta chain was profiled in a study of T cell responses to AZD1222 COVID-19 vaccine (TCRdb year 2021). The study in broad terms: Because spike-specific TCR depth and breadth did not differ between the two schedules, AZD1222 recipients who got a second dose at roughly 4 weeks were pooled with those who got a second dose at roughly 12 weeks. TCR sequencing was performed for about 250 trial participants, of whom around 210 were given two doses of AZD1222 and roughly 25 were given two doses of MenACWY control vaccine. Trial participants were enrolled into age subgroups of 18-55, 56-69 and 70-plus years, which contained roughly 140, 27 and 60 TCR-sequenced participants, respectively. Beyond this particular receptor, the publication reports: Conclusions about previously exposed vaccinees are limited, since just a handful of AZD1222 recipients were seropositive for SARS-CoV-2 at baseline. CD4 TCRs associated with the vaccine covered the entire spike protein, and the dominant responses were in regions 160-218 and 743-854. Most participants were white British and females outnumbered males, and the authors suggested that clonal diversity may have been underestimated. The 56-69-year group was small, and its depth increase did not reach significance, likely because of low power. Because no day 14 peak-response samples were available, the repertoires could be characterized only after the peak T cell response. A significant rise in spike-specific TCR breadth and depth was observed after two AZD1222 doses relative to day 0 and relative to MenACWY recipients. Epitopes outside the regions mutated in the B.1.351 and B.1.1.7 variants were reportedly recognized by nearly half of the unique spike-specific TCRs.

What this sample's time point label stands for: baseline before first vaccination. Vaccinee samples were obtained from the UK trials COV001 and COV002, which included a single-blind randomized controlled phase 2/3 trial of AZD1222 (ChAdOx1 nCoV-19) in healthy adults. For TCRbeta chain sequencing, PBMC samples from trial participants were taken at day 0 and at day 28 after the second dose. The CDR3 regions of human TCRbeta chains were analyzed by immunosequencing. The published analysis was carried out like this. TCRs in the repertoires were compared against a reference library of SARS-CoV-2-specific TCRs that had been generated with the MIRA antigen-specificity platform. Breadth was defined as the fraction of unique TCRs that were SARS-CoV-2-associated, and depth was defined as the fraction of total T cells that were SARS-CoV-2-associated. Each spike-specific TCR was assigned to its reactive spike region and to a CD4 or CD8 class using the MIRA data. Log10-transformed breadth and depth values were compared by one-way ANOVA with Sidak's multiple comparisons tests. This immuneACCESS table, as held by TCRdb, lists in-frame sequences with V and J called but not all clones. Of the missing ones, under half trace to an unresolved V gene in checked studies; the others have no known cause. V, J and clone size were drawn from that table, and D and trimming were deduced from the DNA. The sample table records approximately 140,000 clones; more than 90% of these occur just once. In total, the top ten clones hold roughly 3.1% of the sample.

With regard to this clone: The antigen this receptor binds is unknown. Base quality data are lacking; no much larger clone is found one base away.

The source of this sequence is an adult in good health. The starting material was peripheral blood, obtained on day 0 of AZD1222 vaccination.

The CDR3 protein is CASSPDRGGSYEQYF. Here is the DNA: TGTGCCAGCAGCCCGGACAGGGGGGGTTCCTACGAGCAGTACTTC. In this chain, TRBV11-1 is recombined with TRBJ2-7; the central 10 bases match TRBD1. Reading the germline V gene (reference sequence) gives CDR1 SGHAT and CDR2 FQDESV. V and J are trimmed by 5 bases and 1 base, and the gene matches miss 5 bases of the junction. The CDR3 goes from the cysteine to the phenylalanine over 15 residues. The CDR3 DNA has 45 bases and is translated from base 1.